This TCR beta chain was found in a study of T cell clonotyping in hematopoietic cell transplantation. Some clones are missing from TCRdb's copy, which holds only in-frame ones; the method was immunoSEQ multiplex PCR. The sample carries 13,000 to 15,000 clones, about 97% recorded once. Study-wide results and limits: Broader posttransplant TCR repertoire diversity was predicted by graft donor and pretransplant recipient Inverse Simpson Index values. After transplant, recipient diversity fell while pathologically expanded clonotypes grew through day 180. Without cell sorting, CD4 versus CD8 contributions remain unresolved. Few recipient clonotypes overlapped donors; over 95% were de novo at given depth.

Germline CDR1 is SGHNT and CDR2 is YYREEE (reference sequence). V was pared by 3 bases and J by 1 base, with 14 bases between. The CDR3 has 15 amino acids. This clone came up once. What it binds is unknown. This sequence joins TRBV5-4 and TRBJ2-7; tentative D call: TRBD2 (7 bases). The sequencing used peripheral blood mononuclear cells, collected 30 days after allogeneic stem cell transplant. The source is a female patient aged 45-65 years who had an allogeneic stem cell transplant from an unrelated donor, so T cells may come from the graft donor. Some clones in this sample may be carry-over from other donors' samples. CDR3 in DNA: TGTGCCAGCAGCTCTTCGGGGGGCGCTTCCTACGAGCAGTACTTC. Translating gives CASSSSGGASYEQYF.